The 17 T cell receptor beta chains below all came from one sample that was sequenced in a study of OX40 agonist ivuxolimab in advanced cancers. Profiling relied on immunoSEQ multiplex PCR, and the TCRdb table lists in-frame clones only, not all of them. The sample has about 38,000 clones, 80% to 95% seen once. This material consisted of CD4+ or CD8+ T cells sorted from blood, taken in a trial of the OX40 agonist ivuxolimab. These receptor sequences come from an adult with an advanced solid tumor such as melanoma, head and neck, liver or kidney cancer.

The chain has TRBV5-1 and TRBJ1-2; D unclear. The CDR3 has 11 amino acids. V dropped 4 bases and J dropped 10 bases, with 11 bases sitting between them. Germline V gene lookup returns CDR1 SGHRS and CDR2 YFSETQ. In DNA form, the CDR3 reads TGCGCCAGCAGCCCGGGAACGACCTACACCTTC. Its translation: CASSPGTTYTF.

This rearrangement joins TRBV5-8 to TRBJ1-2; D ambiguous. The length of the CDR3 is 15 residues. Germline V gives CDR1 SGHTS, CDR2 YDEGEE. Trimming took off 2 bases at V and 4 bases at J, with 15 bases between the two ends. The CDR3 sequence is CASSFLTRAGYGYTF. The CDR3 nucleotides are TGTGCCAGCAGCTTCCTGACCCGGGCCGGCTATGGCTACACCTTC. Full variable domain (outside the CDR3, taken from reference TRBV5-8 and TRBJ1-2): EAGVTQSPTHLIKTRGQQATLRCSPISGHTSVYWYQQALGLGLQFLLWYDEGEERNRGNFPPRFSGRQFPNYSSELNVNALELEDSALYLCASSFLTRAGYGYTFGSGTRLTVV.

This rearrangement joins TRBV4-2 to TRBJ2-3, with D hard to call. The CDR3 spans 15 residues. Trimming left V 1 base short and J 13 bases short, with 21 bases between. Germline V gene lookup returns CDR1 LGHNA and CDR2 YNFKEQ. The CDR3 nucleotides read TGTGCCAGCAGCCAAGCCGATAGTATTGCGACTGCCAAGTATTTT. Protein sequence: CASSQADSIATAKYF.

The chain uses TRBV29-1 and TRBJ2-1; 12 bases are shared with TRBD2. The V and J ends lost 6 bases and 7 bases, in that order; junction bases with no gene match: 7. The CDR3 runs to 14 residues. From germline, CDR1 is SQVTM and CDR2 ANQGSEA. CDR3 protein: CSVPTSGSRNEQFF. CDR3 sequence (DNA): TGCAGCGTCCCGACTAGCGGGAGTCGTAATGAGCAGTTCTTC.

This clone came up once. The V call is TRBV6-5, the J call TRBJ1-5, with TRBD1 matching over 9 bases. There are 15 residues in the CDR3. Germline V lookup: CDR1 MNHEY, CDR2 SVGAGI. With 6 bases clipped from V and 4 bases from J, the junction kept 7 bases outside the gene matches. CDR3 in amino acids: CASSPRTGENQPQHF. The CDR3 DNA follows: TGTGCCAGCAGCCCTCGGACAGGGGAAAATCAGCCCCAGCATTTT.

Worth noting for this clone: At one boundary the junction diverges from the germline segment, which might be a read error. The V and J genes are TRBV6-5 and TRBJ1-1; D not certain. Germline loops: CDR1 MNHEY, CDR2 SVGAGI. The CDR3 sequence is 13 residues long. The CDR3 DNA follows: TGTGCCAGCAGTGGAACCTACAACACCGAAGCTTTCTTT. Amino acids: CASSGTYNTEAFF.

The rearrangement uses TRBV27 and TRBJ2-1, with 14 nucleotides matching TRBD2. Germline-derived CDR1 and CDR2 are MNHEY and SMNVEV (reference sequence). This CDR3 comprises 15 residues. The J segment lost 7 bases and the V segment lost 5 bases, leaving 4 bases of the junction unmatched. The CDR3 sequence is CASSRGTSGRNEQFF. CDR3 coding DNA: TGTGCCAGCAGTAGGGGGACTAGCGGGAGAAATGAGCAGTTCTTC.

The chain employs TRBV28 and TRBJ2-2, with no clear D. The CDR3 covers 16 residues. CDR1 is MDHEN, CDR2 SYDVKM, per germline. V was shortened by 9 bases and J by 1 base, with 18 bases between the two germline ends. The CDR3: CASEGRRAMNTGELFF. In DNA form, the CDR3 reads TGTGCCAGTGAAGGCCGACGCGCGATGAACACCGGGGAGCTGTTTTTT.

The chain is built from TRBV9 and TRBJ2-5; the match to TRBD1 covers 8 bases. Germline-derived CDR1 and CDR2 are SGDLS and YYNGEE. The CDR3 loop spans 15 amino acids. J was trimmed by 1 base and V by 0 bases; bases with no gene match: 2. CDR3 bases: TGTGCCAGCAGCGTAGGGACAGGGCTCCAAGAGACCCAGTACTTC. This codes for CASSVGTGLQETQYF.

The CDR3 sequence: CASSPRTSGSTDTQYF. For the CDR3, the DNA is TGTGCCAGCAGCCCTCGAACTAGCGGAAGCACAGATACGCAGTATTTT. This chain joins TRBV11-2 and TRBJ2-3; 8 bases are a match to TRBD2. In germline, CDR1 is SGHAT, CDR2 FQNNGV. V lost 5 bases, J lost 0 bases, and 7 bases stayed unmatched. The CDR3 runs 16 residues.

The chain has TRBV27 and TRBJ2-2; TRBD2 aligns across 9 bases. Germline CDR1 reads MNHEY; CDR2 reads SMNVEV (reference sequence). The CDR3 has 16 amino acids. With V trimmed by 2 bases and J by 6 bases, 7 bases remained unmatched. The CDR3 nucleotides are TGTGCCAGCAGTTTAGAGGTAGCGGGAGACCCCGGGGAGCTGTTTTTT. Translated: CASSLEVAGDPGELFF.

The chain carries TRBV28 and TRBJ2-4, with unresolved D. This CDR3 spans 17 amino acids. CDR1 is MDHEN, CDR2 SYDVKM, per germline. V was clipped by 1 base and J by 0 bases, with 13 bases between them. CDR3 nucleotides: TGTGCCAGCAGTTTATTTGGACGGAGACTAGCCAAAAACATTCAGTACTTC. The encoded protein is CASSLFGRRLAKNIQYF.

This rearrangement joins TRBV10-3 to TRBJ2-2; a weak D match, TRBD2 (6 bases). V was shortened by 3 bases and J by 6 bases, with 14 bases between the two germline ends. The CDR3 sequence is 15 residues long. Germline CDR1 is ENHRY and CDR2 is SYGVKD. The CDR3 sequence is CAISDGVAEAGELFF. In DNA form, the CDR3 reads TGTGCCATCAGTGACGGGGTAGCGGAAGCCGGGGAGCTGTTTTTT.

This clone was detected only once. J is TRBJ1-4 and V is TRBV5-6; no clear D. Germline lookup yields CDR1 SGHDT and CDR2 YYEEEE. The length of the CDR3 is 14 residues. Trimming took 3 bases from V and 7 from J, leaving 13 bases between them. DNA of the CDR3: TGTGCCAGCAGCTCGGGCCCGCTAGGTGAAAAACTGTTTTTT. Translation gives CASSSGPLGEKLFF. The whole variable domain, filled in from reference TRBV5-6 and TRBJ1-4, reads DAGVTQSPTHLIKTRGQQVTLRCSPKSGHDTVSWYQQALGQGPQFIFQYYEEEERQRGNFPDRFSGHQFPNYSSELNVNALLLGDSALYLCASSSGPLGEKLFFGSGTQLSVL.

The CDR3 protein is CASSPRTSKNIQYF. The CDR3 DNA reads as TGTGCCAGCAGCCCCCGGACTAGCAAAAACATTCAGTACTTC. The chain combines TRBV13 with TRBJ2-4; 7 nucleotides agree with TRBD2. The CDR3 has 14 amino acids. The J segment lost 3 bases and the V segment lost 5 bases, leaving 4 bases of the junction unmatched. Germline CDR1 PRHDT, CDR2 FYEKMQ (reference sequence).

The V and J genes are TRBV4-1 and TRBJ1-4; D is ambiguous. Trimming took 0 bases from V and 6 from J, leaving 8 bases between them. Per germline, CDR1 MGHRA and CDR2 YSYEKL. The CDR3 is 14 residues long. The DNA for the CDR3 is TGCGCCAGCAGCCAAGACCCCGGGGATGAAAAACTGTTTTTT. It yields the protein CASSQDPGDEKLFF.

The rearrangement joins TRBV2 to TRBJ2-3; tentatively, D is TRBD2 (5 bases). V gave up 8 bases and J gave up 2 bases, with 8 bases separating them. Germline lookup yields CDR1 SNHLY and CDR2 FYNNEI. CDR3 size: 12 residues. For the CDR3, the DNA is TGTGCCAGCGGCGACTACACAGATACGCAGTATTTT. Protein: CASGDYTDTQYF.